These 32 T cell receptor beta chains came from one sample sequenced in a study of blood T cell repertoires in COVID-19. The repertoire was sequenced with immunoSEQ multiplex PCR; TCRdb's copy has only in-frame clones and lacks some. The sample carries some 170,000 clones, around 80% recorded once. Input material: peripheral blood. The receptors were gathered from a woman between 65 and 79 years old with acute or convalescent COVID-19.

The genes are TRBV9 and TRBJ2-3; a possible D gene is TRBD1 (6 bases). Germline V CDR1 and CDR2: SGDLS, YYNGEE. Trimming took 4 bases from V and 5 from J, leaving 14 bases between them. The CDR3 consists of 14 residues. The CDR3 spells CASSPRPGEDTQYF. CDR3 nucleotide sequence: TGTGCCAGCAGCCCCCGCCCAGGGGAAGATACGCAGTATTTT.

The V call is TRBV7-6, the J call TRBJ2-2, with 8 bases that match TRBD1. Germline trimming cut 5 bases from V and 1 base from J; bases unmatched to any gene: 6. This CDR3 region has 16 residues. Germline CDR1 and CDR2: SGHVS and FNYEAQ. The CDR3 is CASSPLDRENTGELFF. CDR3 nucleotide sequence: TGTGCCAGCAGCCCCCTGGACAGGGAGAACACCGGGGAGCTGTTTTTT.

J is TRBJ2-3 and V is TRBV19; tentative D call: TRBD2 (6 bases). V was pared by 5 bases and J by 2 bases, with 14 bases between. The germline CDR1 and CDR2 sequences are LNHDA and SQIVND (reference sequence). The CDR3 runs to 15 residues. The CDR3 DNA reads TGTGCCAGTAGTGGGCTAGGCGGGAACACAGATACGCAGTATTTT. Protein: CASSGLGGNTDTQYF. The complete variable domain, with remaining parts taken from reference TRBV19 and TRBJ2-3, reads DGGITQSPKYLFRKEGQNVTLSCEQNLNHDAMYWYRQDPGQGLRLIYYSQIVNDFQKGDIAEGYSVSREKKESFPLTVTSAQKNPTAFYLCASSGLGGNTDTQYFGPGTRLTVL.

The chain has TRBV6-5 and TRBJ1-2, with a weak D call TRBD1 (6 bases). V was pared by 2 bases and J by 1 base, with 11 bases between. Germline CDR1 is MNHEY and CDR2 is SVGAGI. This CDR3 contains 15 residues. CDR3 amino acids: CASSYRPGVNYGYTF. The DNA for the CDR3 is TGTGCCAGCAGTTACCGCCCAGGGGTTAACTATGGCTACACCTTC.

This clone occurred a few times. J is TRBJ1-1 and V is TRBV9; 7 positions agree with TRBD1. CDR1 and CDR2 (germline): SGDLS, YYNGEE. V lost 4 bases and J lost 7; bases outside the gene matches: 7. This CDR3 spans 13 amino acids. The CDR3 here is CASSFGTDSEAFF. The CDR3 DNA reads as TGTGCCAGCAGCTTCGGGACAGACAGTGAAGCTTTCTTT.

The CDR3 coding sequence is TGTGCCAGCAGCCCGAACAGGGGGCCCTTTTACGAGCAGTACTTC. This sequence encodes CASSPNRGPFYEQYF. This rearrangement joins TRBV28 to TRBJ2-7; 9 bases are a match to TRBD1. This CDR3 is 15 amino acids long. Trimming at V came to 6 bases and at J to 4 bases, leaving 10 bases not matched to a gene. Germline V gene lookup returns CDR1 MDHEN and CDR2 SYDVKM.

This clone was found once. This chain links TRBV27 with TRBJ1-2; possible D gene TRBD1, 6 bases. Trimming pared 6 bases from V and 0 bases from J, leaving 11 bases between. The CDR3 extends over 14 amino acids. Germline V gene lookup returns CDR1 MNHEY and CDR2 SMNVEV (reference sequence). The CDR3 loop reads CASSLDRANYGYTF. The CDR3 DNA reads TGTGCCAGCAGCTTGGACAGAGCTAACTATGGCTACACCTTC.

J is TRBJ2-7 and V is TRBV27; the D gene is possibly TRBD1 (5 bases). The V and J ends lost 0 bases and 2 bases respectively, with 17 bases between them. Germline lookup yields CDR1 MNHEY and CDR2 SMNVEV (reference sequence). This CDR3 region has 17 residues. As DNA, the CDR3 is TGTGCCAGCAGTTTATCGTATGTAACAGGCCCCCCCTACGAGCAGTACTTC. Amino acids: CASSLSYVTGPPYEQYF.

The CDR3 loop is CASSQDSGSNEQYF. CDR3 DNA: TGTGCCAGCAGCCAAGACAGCGGGAGCAACGAGCAGTACTTC. The genes are TRBV3-1 (or the pseudogene TRBV3-2) and TRBJ2-7, with TRBD2 matching over 8 bases. CDR3 length: 14 residues. From germline, CDR1 is LGHDT and CDR2 YNNKEL (reference sequence). Trimming at V came to 0 bases and at J to 5 bases, leaving 3 bases not matched to a gene.

The gene calls are TRBV19 and TRBJ2-4, with TRBD2 matching 11 bases. V lost 4 bases, J lost 10 bases, and 3 bases stayed unmatched. Per the germline V gene, CDR1 is LNHDA and CDR2 is SQIVND (reference sequence). This CDR3 is 13 amino acids long. CDR3 DNA sequence: TGTGCCAGTAGTAGGGGACTAGCGGATATTCAGTACTTC. Amino acids: CASSRGLADIQYF.

V usage is TRBV4-3 and J usage is TRBJ1-1; 10 nucleotides match TRBD1. V shed 1 base, J shed 5 bases, and the junction held 7 bases outside the gene matches. There are 16 residues in the CDR3. Germline V gives CDR1 LGHNA, CDR2 YSLEER. CDR3: CASSQGGTGARTEAFF. The CDR3 nucleotides read TGCGCCAGCAGCCAAGGAGGGACAGGGGCGAGGACTGAAGCTTTCTTT.

The chain couples TRBV7-9 to TRBJ2-2, with D maybe TRBD2 (6 bases). The germline V gene encodes CDR1 SEHNR and CDR2 FQNEAQ (reference sequence). The CDR3 loop spans 15 amino acids. The V and J ends lost 3 bases and 0 bases respectively, with 8 bases between them. The chain's CDR3 is CASSFGGANTGELFF. CDR3 coding DNA: TGTGCCAGCAGCTTCGGCGGGGCGAACACCGGGGAGCTGTTTTTT. The full variable domain, in which reference TRBV7-9 and TRBJ2-2 provide the parts outside the CDR3, is DTGVSQNPRHKITKRGQNVTFRCDPISEHNRLYWYRQTLGQGPEFLTYFQNEAQLEKSRLLSDRFSAERPKGSFSTLEIQRTEQGDSAMYLCASSFGGANTGELFFGEGSRLTVL.

V and J are TRBV2 and TRBJ2-7, with D possibly TRBD2 on 6 matching bases. The CDR3 runs to 14 residues. Per the germline V gene, CDR1 is SNHLY and CDR2 is FYNNEI. The V gene lost 5 bases and the J gene lost 0 bases, with 11 bases spanning the gap. The CDR3 is CASSRRVGSYEQYF. CDR3 nucleotides: TGTGCCAGCAGTAGGAGGGTCGGCTCCTACGAGCAGTACTTC.

The V and J genes are TRBV6-1 and TRBJ1-2; 12 nucleotides agree with TRBD1. Germline V gene data show CDR1 as MNHNS and CDR2 as SASEGT. The V and J ends lost 4 bases and 8 bases, in that order; junction bases with no gene match: 11. The CDR3 extends over 16 amino acids. This CDR3 reads CASSGPGTGGARGYTF. The CDR3 bases are TGTGCCAGCAGTGGCCCGGGGACAGGGGGCGCGCGGGGCTACACCTTC.

This clone was detected only once. The chain combines TRBV30 with TRBJ2-5; 8 positions match TRBD1. CDR1 and CDR2 from the germline V gene are GTSNPN and SVGIG (reference sequence). Trimming cost V 2 bases and J 4 bases; bases outside gene matches: 15. The length of the CDR3 is 17 residues. Here the CDR3 DNA reads TGTGCCTGGAGTCTACCCGGGACAGGACCGCGAGGAGAGACCCAGTACTTC. Protein: CAWSLPGTGPRGETQYF.

This chain uses TRBV7-2 with TRBJ2-7, with D possibly being TRBD2 (7 bases). V was pared by 3 bases and J by 2 bases, with 17 bases between. The CDR3 contains 16 residues. CDR1 is SGHTA and CDR2 is FQGNSA in the germline V gene. CDR3 sequence: CASSFRGGAGAYEQYF. CDR3 DNA sequence: TGTGCCAGCAGCTTCAGGGGAGGGGCAGGGGCCTACGAGCAGTACTTC.

The CDR3 sequence is CASSLVGQGRLGGSPLHF. The CDR3 DNA reads as TGTGCCAGCAGCTTAGTCGGACAGGGTCGGTTAGGGGGGTCACCCCTCCACTTT. This chain connects TRBV7-9 to TRBJ1-6, with TRBD1 identical over 8 bases. The CDR3 spans 18 residues. Germline V gives CDR1 SEHNR, CDR2 FQNEAQ (reference sequence). Trimming removed 1 base from V and 10 bases from J; junction bases left unmatched: 15.

This sequence joins TRBV29-1 and TRBJ1-4; 7 bases are shared with TRBD1. The J segment lost 7 bases and the V segment lost 4 bases, leaving 6 bases of the junction unmatched. This CDR3 spans 13 amino acids. Germline V lookup: CDR1 SQVTM, CDR2 ANQGSEA. This chain's CDR3 is CSVGQGGGEKLFF. DNA for the CDR3: TGCAGCGTTGGGCAGGGGGGCGGTGAAAAACTGTTTTTT.

This sequence joins TRBV27 and TRBJ1-2; D may be TRBD1 (6 bases). Germline assignment: CDR1 MNHEY and CDR2 SMNVEV (reference sequence). V gave up 2 bases and J gave up 5 bases, with 18 bases separating them. The CDR3 loop spans 16 amino acids. The CDR3 DNA is TGTGCCAGCAGTTTAGAGGGGGAGGGAGCGATTTATGGCTACACCTTC. It specifies CASSLEGEGAIYGYTF.

The CDR3 is CASSLRVTTNEQFF. DNA for the CDR3: TGTGCCAGCAGCCTTCGTGTGACTACCAATGAGCAGTTCTTC. J is TRBJ2-1 and V is TRBV14, with TRBD2 as a possible D gene (5 bases). V lost 4 bases to trimming and J lost 6 bases, with 13 bases between them. The length of the CDR3 is 14 residues. CDR1 SGHDN and CDR2 FVKESK come from the germline V gene.

The DNA for the CDR3 is TGTGCCAGCAGCGTAGACTGGACAGGGGCAGTTTTCTTT. Protein: CASSVDWTGAVFF. The chain couples TRBV9 to TRBJ1-1; 9 bases are a match to TRBD1. Germline V CDR1 and CDR2: SGDLS, YYNGEE. CDR3 length: 13 amino acids. J was trimmed by 13 bases and V by 0 bases; bases with no gene match: 7. Drawing the rest from reference TRBV9 and TRBJ1-1, the complete variable domain is DSGVTQTPKHLITATGQRVTLRCSPRSGDLSVYWYQQSLDQGLQFLIQYYNGEERAKGNILERFSAQQFPDLHSELNLSSLELGDSALYFCASSVDWTGAVFFGQGTRLTVV.

This clone has more than one count but fewer than ten. The chain uses TRBV28 and TRBJ1-4; the match to TRBD1 covers 10 bases. CDR1 and CDR2 (germline): MDHEN, SYDVKM. The ends lost 7 bases at V and 5 bases at J; junction bases unmatched: 7. The length of the CDR3 is 15 residues. The CDR3: CASTKGTGANEKLFF. The CDR3 region has the DNA TGTGCCAGCACCAAGGGGACAGGGGCCAATGAAAAACTGTTTTTT.

In its sample, this clone was seen once. The chain employs TRBV4-1 and TRBJ2-5; D unresolved. CDR1 MGHRA and CDR2 YSYEKL come from the germline V gene. Deletions cut 6 bases from V and 5 bases from J, with 13 bases between. The CDR3 has 13 residues. CDR3 residues: CASRFLAYETQYF. DNA for the CDR3: TGCGCCAGCAGGTTCCTGGCATATGAGACCCAGTACTTC.

CDR3 DNA sequence: TGTGCCAGCAGCCAAGAGCGACTAGCGGGGGGCGAGCAGTACTTC. Residues: CASSQERLAGGEQYF. The chain uses TRBV4-2 and TRBJ2-7; TRBD2 matches 13 bases. V lost 0 bases and J lost 6; bases outside the gene matches: 2. Germline V gives CDR1 LGHNA, CDR2 YNFKEQ. The CDR3 totals 15 residues.

This chain connects TRBV20-1 to TRBJ2-7; 8 positions agree with TRBD1. Germline assignment: CDR1 DFQATT and CDR2 SNEGSKA (reference sequence). This CDR3 comprises 14 residues. Trimming cost V 3 bases and J 0 bases; bases outside gene matches: 4. CDR3 sequence reads: CSASYGQGSYEQYF. Written as DNA, the CDR3 is TGCAGTGCTAGTTACGGACAGGGCTCCTACGAGCAGTACTTC.

The chain links TRBV5-1 to TRBJ1-2, with D maybe TRBD1 (5 bases). In germline, CDR1 is SGHRS, CDR2 YFSETQ. The ends were cut back, 3 bases at V and 3 bases at J, with 12 bases in the middle. This CDR3 has 14 amino acids. The CDR3 DNA sequence: TGCGCCAGCAGCTCTACAGGAACTGACTATGGCTACACCTTC. Its translation is CASSSTGTDYGYTF.

The rearrangement uses TRBV7-9 and TRBJ1-1, with 8 bases that match TRBD1. With 1 base clipped from V and 6 bases from J, the junction kept 4 bases outside the gene matches. Germline values: CDR1 SEHNR, CDR2 FQNEAQ (reference sequence). The CDR3 sequence is 14 residues long. The CDR3 DNA reads TGTGCCAGCAGCTTAGACAGGGGGATTCCTGAAGCTTTCTTT. As protein: CASSLDRGIPEAFF.

The chain couples TRBV29-1 to TRBJ1-2; D gene unclear. The CDR3 is made up of 13 amino acids. Germline CDR1 and CDR2: SQVTM and ANQGSEA. Deletions cut 4 bases from V and 8 bases from J, with 17 bases between. The CDR3 is CSVVISASRGYTF. For the CDR3, the DNA is TGCAGCGTTGTCATCTCTGCCTCGAGGGGCTACACCTTC.

The chain links TRBV19 to TRBJ1-5; D is ambiguous. V was trimmed by 7 bases and J by 4 bases, leaving 17 bases between them. CDR1 is LNHDA and CDR2 is SQIVND in the germline V gene (reference sequence). The CDR3 extends over 15 amino acids. The CDR3 DNA sequence: TGTGCCAGTACCCCCAGCGGGCTTGGGAATCAGCCCCAGCATTTT. It is translated as CASTPSGLGNQPQHF.

This clone was observed a single time. The chain couples TRBV6-2 or TRBV6-3 to TRBJ1-1; 9 positions agree with TRBD1. CDR1 and CDR2 from the germline V gene are MNHEY and SVGEGT. J was trimmed by 10 bases and V by 6 bases; bases with no gene match: 9. The CDR3 loop spans 13 amino acids. The CDR3 DNA is TGTGCCAGCAGCCAACAGGGGGCAGTGAGAGCTTTCTTT. Translating gives CASSQQGAVRAFF.

This clone was detected only once. The chain employs TRBV11-2 and TRBJ2-2; D is uncertain. Germline-derived CDR1 and CDR2 are SGHAT and FQNNGV. The CDR3 spans 14 residues. V was pared by 5 bases and J by 6 bases, with 13 bases between. DNA for the CDR3: TGTGCCAGCAGCCCCTTTCTACGGGCCGGGGAGCTGTTTTTT. Its protein is CASSPFLRAGELFF.

The gene calls are TRBV18 and TRBJ1-3, with D perhaps TRBD1 (6 bases). This CDR3 spans 16 amino acids. Germline loops: CDR1 KGHSH, CDR2 LQKENI. The V end was cut by 6 bases, the J end by 0 bases, with 15 bases between. The chain's CDR3 is CASSLEQGRSGNTIYF. CDR3 sequence (DNA): TGTGCCAGCTCCCTAGAACAGGGCCGCTCTGGAAACACCATATATTTT.